These 31 T cell receptor beta chains were sequenced from one sample in a study of T cells in women clearing cervical HPV infection (dated by TCRdb to about 2018). Library preparation employed the immunoSEQ multiplex PCR assay. The table comes from immuneACCESS by way of TCRdb, which keeps in-frame sequences with V and J called. Part of the clones is missing from these tables; in studies checked, under half for an unresolved V gene and the rest for unknown reasons. The table of this sample itemizes some 16,000 clones. The top ten hold about 11% of the sample. The specimen was blood buffy coat. All receptors derive from a woman between 18 and 75 years old with a cervical HPV16 infection that either progressed to CIN3+ or cleared (not recorded which).

With regard to this clone: The CDR3 is cut off 3 residues early in the read; its end comes from the germline J gene. J is TRBJ2-2 and V is TRBV20-1; tentatively, D is TRBD1 or TRBD2 (5 bases each). CDR1 DFQATT and CDR2 SNEGSKA come from the germline V gene (reference sequence). The CDR3 extends over 17 amino acids. CDR3 DNA, as far as it was read: TGCAGTGCTGGGGCGTCTAGAGGGTCCTCTGGGGCCAACGTG. Translation gives CSAGASRGSSGANV. The whole CDR3 protein reads CSAGASRGSSGANVLFF.

As to this clone: Read data end 3 residues before the CDR3 end; the end is taken from the germline J gene. The chain combines TRBV19 with TRBJ1-5, with D unresolved. Germline CDR1 LNHDA, CDR2 SQIVND (reference sequence). The germline V and J ends were trimmed by 7 bases and 6 bases, with 13 bases remaining between them. The CDR3 covers 13 residues. The part of the CDR3 DNA that was read is TGTGCCAGTAACGAGGGTCTGGGTCAGCCC. This encodes CASNEGLGQP. The full-length CDR3 reads as CASNEGLGQPQHF.

As concerns this clone: The read ends 3 residues before the CDR3 terminus; that terminus is restored from the germline J gene. The chain links TRBV18 to TRBJ1-2, with D perhaps TRBD1 (5 bases). Per germline, CDR1 KGHSH and CDR2 LQKENI. CDR3 size: 15 residues. CDR3 loop: CASSPGGDSYNDYTF. Partial CDR3 DNA: TGTGCCAGCTCACCCGGGGGGGACTCCTACAATGAC.

To note about this clone: Coverage ceases 3 residues before the CDR3 finishes, and the germline J gene fills in the end. The chain employs TRBV19 and TRBJ1-1; D is undetermined. The CDR3 length is 12 residues. CDR1 is LNHDA and CDR2 is SQIVND in the germline V gene (reference sequence). CDR3 amino acids: CASSIAWQKAFF. Partial CDR3 DNA: TGTGCCAGTAGTATAGCATGGCAGAAA.

About this clone itself: The read terminates 3 residues ahead of where the CDR3 ends, so the germline J gene completes it. The sample has other DNA sequences that encode this CDR3 too. V usage is TRBV11-2 and J usage is TRBJ2-5; 7 bases map to TRBD2. The germline gives CDR1 SGHAT, CDR2 FQNNGV. The CDR3 contains 13 residues. With V trimmed by 5 bases and J by 5 bases, 5 bases remained unmatched. Here the CDR3 reads CASSPLSGETQYF. Incomplete CDR3 DNA: TGTGCCAGCAGCCCACTTAGCGGGGAGACC.

On this clone itself: From the germline J gene comes the end of the CDR3, since the read stops 3 residues before it. The chain uses TRBV30 and TRBJ1-6; D is possibly TRBD1 (5 bases). Germline CDR1 is GTSNPN and CDR2 is SVGIG (reference sequence). This CDR3 is 14 amino acids long. V dropped 3 bases and J dropped 3 bases, with 9 bases sitting between them. The sequenced part of the CDR3 DNA is TGTGCCTGGAGAAAAGACAGCTATAATTCACCC. Protein: CAWRKDSYNSP. The complete CDR3 sequence is CAWRKDSYNSPLHF.

On this clone itself: The read ends 3 residues shy of where the CDR3 ends; the end is completed using the germline J gene. The rearrangement joins TRBV20-1 to TRBJ2-2; D is possibly TRBD2 (6 bases). This CDR3 comprises 17 residues. V lost 4 bases to trimming and J lost 5 bases, with 23 bases between them. Germline CDR1 reads DFQATT; CDR2 reads SNEGSKA (reference sequence). This CDR3 is CSATRTLRGLETGELFF. CDR3 DNA (partial): TGCAGTGCTACCCGAACCCTTCGGGGACTGGAGACCGGGGAG.

Note on this clone: The read ends 3 residues before the CDR3 terminus; that terminus is restored from the germline J gene. The V and J genes are TRBV19 and TRBJ2-1, with D perhaps TRBD1 or TRBD2 (7 bases each). V gave up 5 bases and J gave up 6 bases, with 20 bases separating them. Germline V CDR1 and CDR2: LNHDA, SQIVND (reference sequence). The CDR3 runs 16 residues. The CDR3 sequence is CASSVRGGTASNEQFF. The CDR3 bases that were read are TGTGCCAGTAGTGTCAGGGGAGGGACAGCGAGCAATGAG.

A note on this clone: The sequenced fragment ends 3 residues before the CDR3 boundary, so the rest is inferred from the germline J gene. V usage is TRBV2 and J usage is TRBJ2-2; 9 positions agree with TRBD2. Germline CDR1 SNHLY, CDR2 FYNNEI. This CDR3 contains 14 residues. The junction had 2 bases not matched to a gene; V was cut back by 9 bases and J by 0 bases. CDR3 DNA (partial): TGTGCCAGTTCTAGCGGGGCGAACACCGGGGAG. As protein: CASSSGANTGE. The complete CDR3 sequence is CASSSGANTGELFF.

Turning to this clone: The read ends 3 residues shy of where the CDR3 ends; the end is completed using the germline J gene. The chain carries TRBV30 and TRBJ2-7; TRBD2 matches at 12 bases. The CDR3 consists of 14 residues. Germline V gene data show CDR1 as GTSNPN and CDR2 as SVGIG (reference sequence). After removal of 3 bases from V and 6 bases from J, the junction contained 6 bases not matched to a gene. The chain's CDR3 is CAWRTSGSGSEQYF. The CDR3 bases that were read are TGTGCCTGGAGGACTAGCGGGAGTGGAAGCGAG.

Remarks on this clone: The CDR3 is cut off 3 residues early in the read; its end comes from the germline J gene. The gene calls are TRBV2 and TRBJ1-2, with 8 bases lining up with TRBD1. Per the germline V gene, CDR1 is SNHLY and CDR2 is FYNNEI. This CDR3 spans 15 amino acids. CDR3: CASISLVTGVGDYTF. The sequenced part of the CDR3 DNA is TGTGCCAGCATTTCACTGGTGACAGGGGTGGGCGAC. Variable domain in full (rest from reference TRBV2 and TRBJ1-2): EPEVTQTPSHQVTQMGQEVILRCVPISNHLYFYWYRQILGQKVEFLVSFYNNEISEKSEIFDDQFSVERPDGSNFTLKIRSTKLEDSAMYFCASISLVTGVGDYTFGSGTRLTVV.

This clone counts as medium-sized by frequency. The sequenced part of the CDR3 DNA is TGCAGCGTAACAGGGGGGGAAAAA. It specifies CSVTGGEK. The entire CDR3 is CSVTGGEKLFF. The chain combines TRBV29-1 with TRBJ1-4; TRBD1 aligns across 8 bases. The read finishes 3 residues shy of the CDR3 end, and the germline J gene is used to complete it. CDR1 SQVTM and CDR2 ANQGSEA come from the germline V gene. The CDR3 consists of 11 residues. After removal of 6 bases from V and 8 bases from J, the junction contained 2 bases not matched to a gene.

A note on this clone: The read gets to within 3 residues of the CDR3 end, and the germline J gene fills in the rest. V is TRBV18 and J is TRBJ2-7; perhaps TRBD1 as D (6 bases). The germline CDR1 and CDR2 sequences are KGHSH and LQKENI. Deletions cut 4 bases from V and 0 bases from J, with 13 bases between. The CDR3 is made up of 15 amino acids. The CDR3: CASSRFPRGSYEQYF. The sequenced CDR3 bases are TGTGCCAGCTCACGGTTCCCCAGGGGCTCCTACGAG.

About this clone: The CDR3 end is not reached by the read, which stops 3 residues before it; the germline J gene fills it in. The rearrangement joins TRBV6-2 or TRBV6-3 to TRBJ2-1, with 10 bases identical to TRBD2. In germline, CDR1 is MNHEY, CDR2 SVGEGT. This CDR3 has 14 amino acids. Trimming removed 10 bases from V and 8 bases from J; junction bases left unmatched: 11. Incomplete CDR3 DNA: TGTGCCACACACTCTAGCGGGAGTAAGGATGAG. Amino acids: CATHSSGSKDE. The CDR3 in its entirety is CATHSSGSKDEQFF.

A remark on this clone: Other nucleotide sequences in the sample specify the same CDR3. CDR3 sequence reads: CSARERTALGYTDTQYF. CDR3 DNA, as far as it was read: TGCAGTGCTAGAGAGAGGACAGCCCTTGGATACACAGATACG. The rearrangement joins TRBV20-1 to TRBJ2-3; TRBD1 is a possible D gene (6 bases). The read halts 3 residues ahead of the CDR3 end, with the missing end drawn from the germline J gene. This CDR3 is built from 17 residues. Germline CDR1 and CDR2: DFQATT and SNEGSKA (reference sequence). Trimming took off 0 bases at V and 2 bases at J, with 18 bases between the two ends.

In the case of this clone: Sequencing ends 3 residues short of the CDR3 end; the germline J gene provides the rest. V usage is TRBV20-1 and J usage is TRBJ2-1, with a possible D match to TRBD2 (7 bases). CDR3 length: 12 amino acids. Germline V gene sequence: CDR1 DFQATT, CDR2 SNEGSKA (reference sequence). V lost 6 bases and J lost 7, with 13 bases in between. The CDR3 DNA, read in part, is TGCAGTGCGGCGAGGGGGGGTAATGAG. Translating it yields CSAARGGNE. The full CDR3 protein reads CSAARGGNEQFF.

To note about this clone: The CDR3 end is not reached by the read, which stops 3 residues before it; the germline J gene fills it in. This sequence joins TRBV5-4 and TRBJ2-7, with TRBD2 matching over 13 bases. The CDR3 runs 16 residues. Germline V lookup: CDR1 SGHNT, CDR2 YYREEE (reference sequence). The V and J ends lost 3 bases and 4 bases, in that order; junction bases with no gene match: 7. The sequenced CDR3 bases are TGTGCCAGCAGCTCTCGACTAGCGGGGGGCCTTTACGAG. As protein: CASSSRLAGGLYE. The entire CDR3 sequence reads CASSSRLAGGLYEQYF.

In regard to this clone: The read ends 3 residues before the CDR3 terminus; that terminus is restored from the germline J gene. This chain uses TRBV20-1 with TRBJ2-5; 7 bases align to TRBD1. The CDR3 loop spans 12 amino acids. Germline-derived CDR1 and CDR2 are DFQATT and SNEGSKA (reference sequence). Unmatched junction bases numbered 6, after V lost 6 bases and J lost 5 bases. The sequenced part of the CDR3 DNA is TGCAGTGCCAATACAGGGGTGGAGACC. It specifies CSANTGVET. The whole CDR3 is CSANTGVETQYF.

As regards this clone: The CDR3 end falls 3 residues outside the read, so it is completed with the germline J gene. This rearrangement joins TRBV11-3 to TRBJ1-2; unclear D gene. The CDR3 runs 13 residues. CDR1 and CDR2 (germline): SGHNT, YENEEA. The sequenced part of the CDR3 DNA is TGTGCCAGCAGCTCCCTTTTTGACAATGAC. Residues: CASSSLFDND. The CDR3 in its entirety is CASSSLFDNDYTF.

As regards this clone: The read ends 3 residues early relative to the CDR3; the germline J gene fills the gap. The chain recombines TRBV10-1 with TRBJ2-7, with 7 bases fitting TRBD1. V dropped 0 bases and J dropped 0; count of bases not matched to a gene: 8. Looked up from germline, CDR1 is WNHNN and CDR2 is SYGVQD (reference sequence). The CDR3 extends over 17 amino acids. CDR3 DNA, as far as it was read: TGCGCCAGCAGTGAGTCAGGGGCAGGGGGTATCTCCTACGAG. This translates into CASSESGAGGISYE. The complete CDR3 protein is CASSESGAGGISYEQYF.

On this clone: Coverage ceases 3 residues before the CDR3 finishes, and the germline J gene fills in the end. V and J are TRBV6-9 and TRBJ1-2, with D unresolved. This CDR3 has 14 amino acids. Looked up from germline, CDR1 is MNHGY and CDR2 is SVAAGI. CDR3 DNA, as far as it was read: TGTGCCAGCAGTCCTAGCGGGAGGGCTAGGGAC. Translated, it gives CASSPSGRARD. The CDR3 in its entirety is CASSPSGRARDYTF.

Remarks on this clone: The read halts 3 residues ahead of the CDR3 end, with the missing end drawn from the germline J gene. This chain connects TRBV12-3 or TRBV12-4 to TRBJ2-5, with D possibly being TRBD2 (7 bases). The V end was cut by 9 bases, the J end by 5 bases, with 22 bases between. This CDR3 has 15 amino acids. The CDR3 DNA, read in part, is TGTGCCAGTACTCCTGGGGGGGGCCGGATCGAGACC. This encodes CASTPGGGRIET. In full, the CDR3 reads CASTPGGGRIETQYF.

The CDR3 DNA, read in part, is TGTGCCAGCAGCAGGGGACAGACCAACTATGGC. It encodes CASSRGQTNYG. The full CDR3 protein is CASSRGQTNYGYTF. The chain recombines TRBV7-9 with TRBJ1-2; 7 nucleotides agree with TRBD1. The read ends 3 residues before the CDR3 terminus; that terminus is restored from the germline J gene. The V segment lost 5 bases and the J segment 2 bases; nucleotides outside the gene matches: 5. The CDR3 has 14 residues. From germline, CDR1 is SEHNR and CDR2 FQNEAQ (reference sequence).

Worth noting for this clone: The CDR3 end falls 3 residues outside the read, so it is completed with the germline J gene. This chain uses TRBV18 with TRBJ2-7, with 8 nucleotides matching TRBD1. CDR1 and CDR2 (germline): KGHSH, LQKENI. This CDR3 is 15 amino acids long. V was clipped by 4 bases and J by 0 bases; unmatched bases: 5. The CDR3 spells CASSRDGQGSYEQYF. CDR3 DNA, as far as it was read: TGTGCCAGCTCACGAGATGGACAGGGCTCCTACGAG.

Worth noting for this clone: Read coverage stops 3 residues before the CDR3 terminus; the germline J gene supplies the remainder. The V gene is TRBV2, the J gene TRBJ2-5; 10 nucleotides agree with TRBD2. Germline-derived CDR1 and CDR2 are SNHLY and FYNNEI. The CDR3 length is 15 residues. V shed 4 bases, J shed 0 bases, and the junction held 2 bases outside the gene matches. Here the CDR3 reads CASSGTSGYQETQYF. The CDR3 DNA, read in part, is TGTGCCAGCAGTGGGACTAGCGGCTACCAAGAGACC.

Note on this clone: The read comes to an end 3 residues before the CDR3 does, leaving the germline J gene to fill in the end. The chain employs TRBV7-2 and TRBJ1-2; no reliable D call. The CDR3 is made up of 13 amino acids. The germline CDR1 and CDR2 sequences are SGHTA and FQGNSA. Trimming removed 1 base at V and 2 bases at J, with 5 bases between. CDR3 region: CASSLDKNYGYTF. The CDR3 bases that were read are TGTGCCAGCAGCTTAGACAAAAACTATGGC.

Turning to this clone: The CDR3 extends 3 residues past the end of the read, so its final part is completed from the germline J gene. The chain uses TRBV19 and TRBJ2-3; D is ambiguous. This CDR3 is built from 16 residues. V was trimmed by 1 base and J by 0 bases, leaving 11 bases between them. CDR1 is LNHDA and CDR2 is SQIVND in the germline V gene (reference sequence). Incomplete CDR3 DNA: TGTGCCAGTAGTATAGCGGCCCGGGTAAGCACAGATACG. This sequence encodes CASSIAARVSTDT. The whole CDR3 reads CASSIAARVSTDTQYF.

On this clone: The sequenced fragment ends 3 residues before the CDR3 boundary, so the rest is inferred from the germline J gene. The chain combines TRBV7-6 with TRBJ1-2; TRBD1 agrees at 10 bases. The CDR3 covers 15 residues. V lost 1 base and J lost 6; bases outside the gene matches: 5. Germline assignment: CDR1 SGHVS and CDR2 FNYEAQ. CDR3 DNA (partial): TGTGCCAGCAGCTTAGAGGAGACAGGGGGCAATGGC. Translation gives CASSLEETGGNG. The complete CDR3 sequence is CASSLEETGGNGYTF.

As concerns this clone: The read is 3 residues too short to cover the CDR3 end, so that end is filled in from the germline J gene. The rearrangement uses TRBV6-1 and TRBJ2-3, with TRBD2 matching 10 bases. Germline loops: CDR1 MNHNS, CDR2 SASEGT. V shed 3 bases, J shed 6 bases, and the junction held 6 bases outside the gene matches. This CDR3 comprises 15 residues. CDR3 residues: CASSEVLAGGDTQYF. CDR3 DNA (partial): TGTGCCAGCAGTGAGGTATTAGCGGGAGGTGATACG.

Comment on this clone: The read ends 3 residues shy of where the CDR3 ends; the end is completed using the germline J gene. The chain carries TRBV7-9 and TRBJ1-2; D is ambiguous. The germline V gene encodes CDR1 SEHNR and CDR2 FQNEAQ (reference sequence). This CDR3 is built from 12 residues. The CDR3: CASRYQSYDYTF. The sequenced CDR3 bases are TGTGCCAGCAGGTATCAATCCTACGAC.

A word on this clone: The read falls 3 residues short of the CDR3 end, and the missing part is taken from the germline J gene. The chain joins TRBV11-3 to TRBJ2-7; 7 positions agree with TRBD1. The CDR3 consists of 14 residues. Per germline, CDR1 SGHNT and CDR2 YENEEA. With 5 bases clipped from V and 4 bases from J, the junction kept 8 bases outside the gene matches. CDR3 sequence: CASSVPGQSYEQYF. Incomplete CDR3 DNA: TGTGCCAGCAGCGTACCGGGACAGAGTTACGAG.